This note documents a single TCR beta chain sequence. The target of this receptor is not known. No much larger clonotype is one base removed from it; base qualities were not supplied. The data belong to a study of PD-1 blockade in classical Hodgkin lymphoma (TCRdb year 2020). Regarding the study in general: Nivolumab dosing was 3 mg/kg intravenously every 2 weeks, continuing until either disease progression or unacceptable toxicity. The study used CyTOF and TCR beta sequencing to define a peripheral blood immune signature of response to PD-1 blockade in classical Hodgkin lymphoma. The full study reports these points: Trial patients achieving complete response had baseline diversity similar to newly diagnosed patients, whereas partial responders and progressors had significantly lower diversity. The study covered only a single clinical trial cohort, and the causes of the repertoire differences, possibly disease activity or prior therapy, were still not defined. Baseline TCR diversity was reported as lower in newly diagnosed patients than in healthy donors, and lower still in relapsed/refractory patients. A significant rise by C4D1 was seen in CD4+ but not CD8+ TCR diversity (p=0.0027 vs p=0.16), with the rise being most apparent in complete responders (p=0.02). Lower diversity was seen in patients whose nivolumab began less than 1 year after ASCT, and these patients were left out of later analyses so that immune reconstitution would not confound the results.

CDR1 and CDR2, per the germline V gene (reference sequence), are LNHNV and YYDKDF. The CDR3 runs 16 residues from the cysteine to the phenylalanine. The only DNA kept is the CDR3, 48 bases in frame from the first base. V sheds 0 bases and J sheds 4 bases, leaving 12 bases between their ends. The time point label, read with the paper, signifies: cycle 1 day 1 (C1D1), immediately before nivolumab initiation. Every trial patient had relapsed following autologous stem cell transplantation, and prior brentuximab vedotin exposure was what differed among cohorts A, B and C. The trial cohort included 55 to 60 patients with relapsed/refractory classical Hodgkin lymphoma, and each patient had a best overall response of complete response, partial response or progressive disease. Single-agent nivolumab was administered to trial patients in the multi-cohort phase II CheckMate 205 trial. Best overall response was determined by an independent review committee according to the 2007 International Working Group response criteria. Trial PBMCs were collected immediately before nivolumab initiation (C1D1) and during therapy at cycle 2 day 1 and cycle 4 day 1. Peripheral blood was collected in 8 mL Vacutainer Cell Preparation Tubes, from which PBMCs were isolated by centrifugation and then cryopreserved.

The Qiagen DNeasy kit was used to extract genomic DNA from unsorted PBMCs and from the negatively selected CD4+ and CD8+ fractions. TCR beta CDR3 regions were subjected to amplification by immunoSEQ multiplex PCR with primers that anneal to V and J segments. Amplification bias was minimized using a synthetic immune receptor repertoire, and residual bias was removed computationally after sequencing. On the authors' methods: Repertoire diversity was quantified as the Shannon entropy index using custom Python scripts. Unsorted, CD4+ and CD8+ repertoires were examined separately, except in combined analyses, for which CD4+ and CD8+ sequences were merged in silico. A clone was considered expanded if an increase in frequency of at least 2-fold after treatment relative to C1D1 was found, and a pseudocount of 0.5 was applied to clones undetected at baseline. Singleton clones were defined as clones with 0 or 1 copy at C1D1, and non-singleton clones were defined as clones with 2 or more copies. By matching protein sequences in sorted samples from the same patient, clones expanded in unsorted samples were annotated as CD4+, CD8+ or unknown. Wilcoxon tests on paired samples were used to test changes in diversity from C1D1 to C4D1. Imported from immuneACCESS, the table was reduced by TCRdb to in-frame sequences with V and J called. These copies leave out some clones; in studies compared against another copy, an unresolved V gene accounts for under half, and the cause of the remainder is not known. The V and J calls and clone size come from that table; D and trimming were worked out from the DNA. The sample data list tens of thousands of clones, and 76% of these were observed just once. The top ten clones comprise approximately 10% of the sample.

The TCR was taken from a human donor with classical Hodgkin lymphoma. The material was peripheral blood mononuclear cells (PBMCs), obtained at baseline. The V and J genes are TRBV15 and TRBJ2-2; the D region may be TRBD1 or TRBD2, each matching 6 bases equally. The nucleotide sequence reads TGTGCCACCAGCAGAGATCGGGGGCTCGGCACCGGGGAGCTGTTTTTT. The translation is CATSRDRGLGTGELFF.